Sequencing of this TCR beta chain was carried out in a study of blood T cell repertoires in COVID-19. Overall study context: Sites in the United States, Italy and Spain provided acute and convalescent COVID-19 samples. Sample material is recorded as cDNA or gDNA derived from T cells, B-cell-depleted T cells, or PBMCs.

Per the authors' pipeline: Reference gene primer amplification in the assay estimated nucleated cell counts. Data came from immunoSEQ multiplex PCR; TCRdb stores just in-frame clones and leaves some out. V and J calls and clone size follow that table, whereas D and trimming were derived from the DNA. Of 210,000 or so clones listed, around 89% are singletons. V was clipped by 3 bases and J by 6 bases; unmatched bases: 9. Germline V gives CDR1 SGDLS, CDR2 YYNGEE. There are 15 residues in the CDR3. The chain carries TRBV9 and TRBJ1-1, with 9 bases identical to TRBD1. Source material: peripheral blood. The clonotype comes from a middle-aged woman with acute or convalescent COVID-19. CDR3 sequence: CASSEALTGGSEAFF. DNA for the CDR3: TGTGCCAGCAGCGAGGCCCTGACAGGGGGGTCTGAAGCTTTCTTT.